These 20 T cell receptor beta chains originate from one sample sequenced in a study of blood T cell repertoires in COVID-19. The repertoire was sequenced with immunoSEQ multiplex PCR; TCRdb's copy has only in-frame clones and lacks some. The repertoire includes about 320,000 clones, 90% of them detected once, and approximately 4.1% sits in the top ten. The material sequenced was PBMCs or T cells enriched from blood (not recorded which). The receptors originated from a woman aged 25-40 years who had been exposed to COVID-19.

The rearrangement links TRBV7-7 to TRBJ2-5; 12 nucleotides agree with TRBD2. Trimming at V came to 1 base and at J to 5 bases, leaving 5 bases not matched to a gene. The CDR3 runs 16 residues. Germline assignment: CDR1 SSHAT and CDR2 FNYEAQ (reference sequence). Here the CDR3 reads CASSLGLAGDRETQYF. In DNA form, the CDR3 reads TGTGCCAGCAGCTTAGGACTAGCGGGGGATCGGGAGACCCAGTACTTC.

Turning to this clone: Other DNA sequences from this sample encode an identical CDR3 as well. This chain uses TRBV30 with TRBJ2-7; weak D call: TRBD1 (6 bases). CDR1 and CDR2 (germline): GTSNPN, SVGIG (reference sequence). This CDR3 spans 12 amino acids. Trimming shortened V by 3 bases and J by 4 bases, and 10 bases separated the two germline ends. CDR3 residues: CAWSPQGYEQYF. CDR3 in DNA: TGTGCCTGGAGCCCTCAGGGGTACGAGCAGTACTTC. Full variable domain (remainder filled in from reference TRBV30 and TRBJ2-7): SQTIHQWPATLVQPVGSPLSLECTVEGTSNPNLYWYRQAAGRGLQLLFYSVGIGQISSEVPQNLSASRPQDRQFILSSKKLLLSDSGFYLCAWSPQGYEQYFGPGTRLTVT.

V and J are TRBV9 and TRBJ2-1; 15 bases are shared with TRBD2. The CDR3 covers 15 residues. The trim removed 4 bases at V and 7 bases at J, leaving 3 bases unmatched. CDR1 and CDR2 (germline): SGDLS, YYNGEE. The CDR3: CASSRTSGGANEQFF. CDR3 nucleotides: TGTGCCAGCAGCCGGACTAGCGGGGGGGCGAATGAGCAGTTCTTC.

The rearrangement uses TRBV18 and TRBJ2-2, with no clear D. Germline V gives CDR1 KGHSH, CDR2 LQKENI. The CDR3 is 14 residues long. Trimming shortened V by 0 bases and J by 6 bases, and 8 bases separated the two germline ends. The CDR3 nucleotides read TGTGCCAGCTCACCACCCCCCGTTCCCGGGGAGCTGTTTTTT. This translates into CASSPPPVPGELFF.

V gene TRBV13 combines with J gene TRBJ1-3, with TRBD1 identical over 8 bases. The CDR3 contains 14 residues. Trimming took 4 bases from V and 2 from J; bases not matched to a gene: 1. The V gene's germline CDR1 is PRHDT and CDR2 FYEKMQ (reference sequence). The CDR3 nucleotides are TGTGCCAGCAGCTCGGACAGGGCTGGAAACACCATATATTTT. Protein: CASSSDRAGNTIYF.

The chain links TRBV30 to TRBJ2-5; D possibly corresponds to TRBD1 (8 bases). The CDR3 loop spans 16 amino acids. In germline, CDR1 is GTSNPN, CDR2 SVGIG (reference sequence). V lost 4 bases and J lost 2, with 20 bases in between. The CDR3 reads CAWTRGDRSFQETQYF. DNA for the CDR3: TGTGCCTGGACACGGGGGGACAGGTCATTTCAAGAGACCCAGTACTTC. The full variable domain, its missing parts supplied by reference TRBV30 and TRBJ2-5, is SQTIHQWPATLVQPVGSPLSLECTVEGTSNPNLYWYRQAAGRGLQLLFYSVGIGQISSEVPQNLSASRPQDRQFILSSKKLLLSDSGFYLCAWTRGDRSFQETQYFGPGTRLLVL.

The chain employs TRBV4-3 and TRBJ1-1, with 8 bases lining up with TRBD1. This CDR3 contains 15 residues. The V gene's germline CDR1 is LGHNA and CDR2 YSLEER. V was pared by 0 bases and J by 3 bases, with 3 bases of the junction left unmatched. The CDR3 sequence: CASSQEPGGYTEAFF. The CDR3 DNA is TGCGCCAGCAGCCAAGAACCAGGGGGCTACACTGAAGCTTTCTTT.

This chain uses TRBV12-3 or TRBV12-4 with TRBJ2-5, with D perhaps TRBD1 (6 bases). CDR3 length: 12 amino acids. V lost 6 bases, J lost 3 bases, and 8 bases lay in between. The chain's CDR3 is CASRPGEETQYF. The CDR3 nucleotides read TGTGCCAGCAGGCCAGGGGAAGAGACCCAGTACTTC.

This chain joins TRBV9 and TRBJ1-2; tentatively, D is TRBD1 (6 bases). This CDR3 is 14 amino acids long. V was cut by 6 bases and J by 6 bases, with 18 bases left in between. Looked up from germline, CDR1 is SGDLS and CDR2 is YYNGEE. The CDR3 spells CASTMEGGSNGYTF. The CDR3 DNA follows: TGTGCCAGCACCATGGAGGGGGGGTCGAATGGCTACACCTTC.

The rearrangement joins TRBV7-9 to TRBJ1-2, with 8 nucleotides matching TRBD1. This CDR3 contains 14 residues. Germline V gene lookup returns CDR1 SEHNR and CDR2 FQNEAQ (reference sequence). V lost 8 bases and J lost 3; bases outside the gene matches: 8. The DNA of the CDR3 is TGTGCCAGCGCCGACCACAGGGGGTACTATGGCTACACCTTC. Amino acids: CASADHRGYYGYTF.

This clone occurred a few times. V is TRBV27 and J is TRBJ1-1; 7 bases align to TRBD1. CDR1 is MNHEY, CDR2 SMNVEV, per germline (reference sequence). This CDR3 has 17 residues. J lost 1 base, V lost 0 bases, and 8 bases had no gene match. The DNA of the CDR3 is TGTGCCAGCAGTTTATCCCGGGACAGAATAGGGAACACTGAAGCTTTCTTT. Its translation is CASSLSRDRIGNTEAFF.

This clone has a count of ten or more. The J gene is TRBJ2-3, the V gene TRBV2, with a tentative D call TRBD1 (6 bases). CDR1 and CDR2 (germline): SNHLY, FYNNEI. V was trimmed by 8 bases and J by 4 bases, leaving 19 bases between them. This CDR3 region has 15 residues. The CDR3 region is CASLLQGSGADTQYF. DNA for the CDR3: TGTGCCAGCCTATTACAGGGTTCTGGGGCAGATACGCAGTATTTT. Full variable domain (missing parts from reference TRBV2 and TRBJ2-3): EPEVTQTPSHQVTQMGQEVILRCVPISNHLYFYWYRQILGQKVEFLVSFYNNEISEKSEIFDDQFSVERPDGSNFTLKIRSTKLEDSAMYFCASLLQGSGADTQYFGPGTRLTVL.

The rearrangement joins TRBV9 to TRBJ1-5; 10 nucleotides line up with TRBD1. CDR1 SGDLS and CDR2 YYNGEE come from the germline V gene. The ends lost 2 bases at V and 4 bases at J; junction bases unmatched: 3. There are 15 residues in the CDR3. The CDR3 DNA reads as TGTGCCAGCAGCGTTGGGGACAGGGGTAATCAGCCCCAGCATTTT. Amino acids: CASSVGDRGNQPQHF. The whole variable domain, remainder taken from reference TRBV9 and TRBJ1-5, is DSGVTQTPKHLITATGQRVTLRCSPRSGDLSVYWYQQSLDQGLQFLIQYYNGEERAKGNILERFSAQQFPDLHSELNLSSLELGDSALYFCASSVGDRGNQPQHFGDGTRLSIL.

The chain uses TRBV4-3 and TRBJ1-5, with a tentative D call TRBD1 (5 bases). This CDR3 has 14 residues. Germline V gene lookup returns CDR1 LGHNA and CDR2 YSLEER. V was cut by 4 bases and J by 5 bases, with 12 bases left in between. The CDR3 coding sequence is TGCGCCAGCAGCCTGGACACCTATCATCAGCCCCAGCATTTT. This translates into CASSLDTYHQPQHF.

The chain links TRBV7-2 to TRBJ2-3; TRBD2 might be the D (5 bases). The CDR3 has 15 amino acids. The germline V gene encodes CDR1 SGHTA and CDR2 FQGNSA. V was cut by 3 bases and J by 2 bases, with 12 bases left in between. The CDR3 reads CASSFEGGFTDTQYF. CDR3 DNA: TGTGCCAGCAGCTTTGAGGGCGGTTTCACAGATACGCAGTATTTT.

Comments on this clone: Additional DNA sequences in this sample encode the identical CDR3. The chain uses TRBV5-1 and TRBJ2-7; TRBD1 matches at 8 bases. J lost 7 bases, V lost 0 bases, and 3 bases had no gene match. CDR3 length: 13 residues. CDR1 is SGHRS and CDR2 is YFSETQ in the germline V gene. The DNA of the CDR3 is TGCGCCAGCAGCTTGGGACAGGGGCGGGAGCAGTACTTC. This gives the protein CASSLGQGREQYF.

V is TRBV7-6 and J is TRBJ1-1; 8 bases agree with TRBD1. Germline values: CDR1 SGHVS, CDR2 FNYEAQ. The J segment lost 3 bases and the V segment lost 5 bases, leaving 8 bases of the junction unmatched. The length of the CDR3 is 15 residues. CDR3 sequence (DNA): TGTGCCAGCAGCCCCAGGACAGGGACATACACTGAAGCTTTCTTT. This encodes CASSPRTGTYTEAFF.

The chain is built from TRBV18 and TRBJ2-7; possible D gene TRBD1, 5 bases. Trimming took off 2 bases at V and 1 base at J, with 12 bases between the two ends. Germline CDR1 reads KGHSH; CDR2 reads LQKENI. The CDR3 has 15 residues. The CDR3 bases are TGTGCCAGCTCACCATCGGCAGGGCCGTCCTACGAGCAGTACTTC. Protein sequence: CASSPSAGPSYEQYF.

The rearrangement joins TRBV11-2 to TRBJ1-1; D not certain. Germline CDR1 and CDR2: SGHAT and FQNNGV. The CDR3 is 14 amino acids. V lost 5 bases, J lost 0 bases, and 10 bases lay in between. The CDR3 DNA reads as TGTGCCAGCAGCCCGTACCCGGTGAACACTGAAGCTTTCTTT. This sequence encodes CASSPYPVNTEAFF.

The chain employs TRBV6-2 or TRBV6-3 and TRBJ2-1; the match to TRBD1 covers 7 bases. This CDR3 has 13 residues. Germline loops: CDR1 MNHEY, CDR2 SVGEGT. Trimming removed 4 bases from V and 3 bases from J; junction bases left unmatched: 0. This chain's CDR3 is CASSWDSYNEQFF. In nucleotides, the CDR3 is TGTGCCAGCAGTTGGGACAGCTACAATGAGCAGTTCTTC.